This T cell receptor (beta chain) originates from a study of CD8 T cells in ankylosing spondylitis. From the 5' RACE reads, TCRdb called clonotypes with MiXCR, one entry per CDR3 protein. The data contain about 840,000 distinct CDR3 sequences, about 10% of them singletons. In this sample, this clonotype turned up a few times. The antigen remains unidentified. The CDR3 covers 15 residues. V was pared by 0 bases and J by 5 bases, with 14 bases between. Germline lookup yields CDR1 LGHNA and CDR2 YSLEER. Study results and caveats: One TCR beta motif, made up of seven to nine highly homologous variants, appeared characteristic of ankylosing spondylitis blood.

The chain couples TRBV4-3 to TRBJ2-7; D tentatively reads TRBD1 or TRBD2 (6 bases each). Sequencing input: blood, either unsorted or a sorted T cell fraction (not recorded which). The source of this sequence is a male donor with ankylosing spondylitis. CDR3 nucleotide sequence: TGCGCCAGCAGCCAAGATCCGGGGGCGACGGACGAGCAGTACTTC. Translating it yields CASSQDPGATDEQYF.